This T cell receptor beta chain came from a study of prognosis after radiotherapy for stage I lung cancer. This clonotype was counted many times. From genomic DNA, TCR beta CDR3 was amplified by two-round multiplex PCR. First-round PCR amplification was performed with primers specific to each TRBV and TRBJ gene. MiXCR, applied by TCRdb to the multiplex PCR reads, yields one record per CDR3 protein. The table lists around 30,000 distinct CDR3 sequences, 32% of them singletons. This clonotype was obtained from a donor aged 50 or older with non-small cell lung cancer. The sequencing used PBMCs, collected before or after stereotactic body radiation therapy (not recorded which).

The CDR3 DNA reads TGTGCCAGCAGCACCTTTTGGGGGGGGTTAGATACGCAGTATTTT. Translation gives CASSTFWGGLDTQYF. The chain links TRBV7-8 to TRBJ2-3, with 7 bases aligning to TRBD2. The CDR3 runs 15 residues. J lost 5 bases, V lost 5 bases, and 10 bases had no gene match. The V gene's germline CDR1 is SGHVS and CDR2 FQNEAQ.